Each of the 11 T cell receptor beta chains below was sequenced from the same sample in a study of spatial heterogeneity in lung cancer. TCRdb used MiXCR to reprocess the 5' RACE reads, holding one entry per CDR3 protein. The repertoire has about 12,000 distinct CDR3 sequences, 5.5% to 8% of them found once; the top ten carry about a tenth. Time point specified: sample taken at primary tumor resection. Unsorted tumor, nontumor lung tissue or cryopreserved PBMC supplied the whole RNA. Sequenced material: normal lung tissue next to the tumor, taken at surgery. These receptors all stem from a male donor with early-stage non-small cell lung cancer.

This clonotype showed up many times. This beta chain is a stray read from a library made for alpha chains; its abundance is not meaningful. J is TRBJ1-2 and V is TRBV10-2; D possibly corresponds to TRBD1 (6 bases). V was trimmed by 3 bases and J by 7 bases, leaving 12 bases between them. The germline CDR1 and CDR2 sequences are WSHSY and SAAADI. The CDR3 extends over 13 amino acids. The DNA for the CDR3 is TGCGCCAGCAGTGAATGGGGACAAGCTGGCTACACCTTC. Translating gives CASSEWGQAGYTF.

This clonotype occurred many times. This beta chain lies outside the target of a library built for alpha chains; its clone size means little. In DNA, the CDR3 is TGTGCCACCAGTGACCCTAATCCCGGGACCAACAATGAGCAGTTCTTC. Translation gives CATSDPNPGTNNEQFF. V and J are TRBV24-1 and TRBJ2-1, with D possibly called TRBD1 or TRBD2 (5 bases each). The CDR3 has 16 amino acids. Trimming took off 4 bases at V and 5 bases at J, with 17 bases between the two ends. Germline values: CDR1 KGHDR, CDR2 SFDVKD.

At least ten counts were recorded for this clonotype. This beta chain is a stray read from a library made for alpha chains; its abundance is not meaningful. The gene calls are TRBV3-1 and TRBJ1-6; D remains unclear. Germline V gives CDR1 LGHDT, CDR2 YNNKEL (reference sequence). The CDR3 runs 14 residues. Trimming shortened V by 1 base and J by 10 bases, and 11 bases separated the two germline ends. CDR3 sequence: CASSQGRRSSPLHF. The CDR3 coding sequence is TGTGCCAGCAGCCAAGGTAGGCGAAGCTCACCCCTCCACTTT.

With respect to this clonotype: This beta chain is an off-target read within a library intended for alpha chains, so its frequency means little. V usage is TRBV9 and J usage is TRBJ2-5; D is unresolved. Germline CDR1 SGDLS, CDR2 YYNGEE. Between the trimmed V and J ends, which lost 3 bases and 4 bases, there was a span of 10 bases. This CDR3 has 13 amino acids. This chain's CDR3 is CASSADPIETQYF. The CDR3 DNA reads TGTGCCAGCAGCGCGGACCCTATAGAGACCCAGTACTTC. Complete variable domain (other parts from reference TRBV9 and TRBJ2-5): DSGVTQTPKHLITATGQRVTLRCSPRSGDLSVYWYQQSLDQGLQFLIQYYNGEERAKGNILERFSAQQFPDLHSELNLSSLELGDSALYFCASSADPIETQYFGPGTRLLVL.

To note about this clonotype: Found in a library prepared for alpha chains, this beta chain is an off-target read, and its abundance has little meaning. The gene calls are TRBV5-4 and TRBJ2-2; 7 bases match TRBD1. Germline values: CDR1 SGHNT, CDR2 YYREEE (reference sequence). This CDR3 is built from 15 residues. The V and J ends lost 0 bases and 6 bases, in that order; junction bases with no gene match: 5. CDR3 sequence: CASSLGGGESGELFF. The CDR3 region has the DNA TGTGCCAGCAGCTTGGGAGGGGGCGAGTCCGGGGAGCTGTTTTTT.

This clonotype was seen a handful of times. The library was prepared for alpha chains; this beta chain is a stray read, so its frequency means little. The chain uses TRBV30 and TRBJ1-2; D remains unclear. V was shortened by 2 bases and J by 0 bases, with 7 bases between the two germline ends. CDR1 GTSNPN and CDR2 SVGIG come from the germline V gene (reference sequence). The CDR3 consists of 13 residues. In DNA form, the CDR3 reads TGTGCCTGGAGTTGGGCAGCTAACTATGGCTACACCTTC. Amino acid sequence: CAWSWAANYGYTF. Complete variable domain (other parts from reference TRBV30 and TRBJ1-2): SQTIHQWPATLVQPVGSPLSLECTVEGTSNPNLYWYRQAAGRGLQLLFYSVGIGQISSEVPQNLSASRPQDRQFILSSKKLLLSDSGFYLCAWSWAANYGYTFGSGTRLTVV.

The sample holds a few counts of this clonotype. This beta chain is an unintended read in a library built for alpha chains; its size means little. The J gene is TRBJ2-6, the V gene TRBV27, with D tentatively TRBD1 or TRBD2 (6 bases each). CDR1 and CDR2 from the germline V gene are MNHEY and SMNVEV (reference sequence). V was trimmed by 8 bases and J by 2 bases, leaving 10 bases between them. This CDR3 has 14 residues. This chain's CDR3 is CASGRGAGANVLTF. CDR3 in DNA: TGTGCCAGCGGTAGGGGGGCTGGGGCCAACGTCCTGACTTTC. Looking up the rest from reference TRBV27 and TRBJ2-6 gives the full variable domain: EAQVTQNPRYLITVTGKKLTVTCSQNMNHEYMSWYRQDPGLGLRQIYYSMNVEVTDKGDVPEGYKVSRKEKRNFPLILESPSPNQTSLYFCASGRGAGANVLTFGAGSRLTVL.

Many counts were recorded for this clonotype. This beta chain appears as a stray read in a library generated for alpha chains; its size is not informative. The chain joins TRBV18 to TRBJ2-3, with D unresolved. Per germline, CDR1 KGHSH and CDR2 LQKENI. V lost 3 bases and J lost 1, with 8 bases in between. The CDR3 has 14 residues. The CDR3 reads CASSPTSGTDTQYF. The DNA of the CDR3 is TGTGCCAGCTCACCCACGTCAGGCACAGATACGCAGTATTTT.

There are many counts of this clonotype. The size of this beta chain means little, since it is a stray read in a library made for alpha chains. The chain joins TRBV20-1 to TRBJ1-2; 12 bases fit TRBD1. This CDR3 spans 13 amino acids. The V segment lost 5 bases and the J segment 8 bases; nucleotides outside the gene matches: 6. The germline gives CDR1 DFQATT, CDR2 SNEGSKA (reference sequence). In DNA, the CDR3 is TGCAGTGCTGGGGACAGGGGGCGCAAGGGCTACACCTTC. This sequence encodes CSAGDRGRKGYTF.

Ten or more counts support this clonotype. Little can be read into the size of this beta chain, an off-target read in a library designed for alpha chains. The CDR3 region has the DNA TGTGCCAGCTCTCCCCAGTCCGGCTCCTACAATGAGCAGTTCTTC. Amino acid sequence: CASSPQSGSYNEQFF. The J gene is TRBJ2-1, the V gene TRBV18; D uncertain. The CDR3 consists of 15 residues. The ends were cut back, 6 bases at V and 0 bases at J, with 12 bases in the middle. Per germline, CDR1 KGHSH and CDR2 LQKENI.

This clonotype was counted at least ten times. This beta chain is a stray sequence in a library constructed for alpha chains; its clone size is not meaningful. J is TRBJ1-1 and V is TRBV2; D is undetermined. The CDR3 runs to 13 residues. V gave up 2 bases and J gave up 2 bases, with 6 bases separating them. From germline, CDR1 is SNHLY and CDR2 FYNNEI. CDR3 amino acids: CASSELYNTEAFF. The CDR3 bases are TGTGCCAGCAGTGAACTCTATAACACTGAAGCTTTCTTT.